Following are 7 T cell receptor beta chains from one sample sequenced in a study of T cell responses to AZD1222 COVID-19 vaccine. Sequenced by immunoSEQ multiplex PCR; TCRdb stores in-frame clones only, minus some. Among more than 150,000 clones, roughly 90% were seen once, and the ten largest hold roughly 1.6%. The sequenced sample was peripheral blood, obtained 28 days after the second AZD1222 dose. All receptors come from an adult who received the AZD1222 COVID-19 vaccine.

The chain combines TRBV27 with TRBJ1-1; no clear D. The CDR3 covers 19 residues. V shed 3 bases and J shed 0 bases, with 23 bases lying between them. CDR1 is MNHEY and CDR2 is SMNVEV in the germline V gene (reference sequence). CDR3: CASSFTARGGRKMNTEAFF. Here the CDR3 DNA reads TGTGCCAGCAGTTTCACGGCCCGGGGAGGCAGAAAGATGAACACTGAAGCTTTCTTT.

The rearrangement joins TRBV4-2 to TRBJ2-1; no clear D gene. This CDR3 is built from 16 residues. V was trimmed by 2 bases and J by 0 bases, leaving 11 bases between them. Germline values: CDR1 LGHNA, CDR2 YNFKEQ. CDR3 DNA sequence: TGTGCCAGCAGCCAATACGCGGCTAGCTCCTACAATGAGCAGTTCTTC. It encodes CASSQYAASSYNEQFF.

The rearrangement uses TRBV6-5 and TRBJ2-7; the D is unclear. The CDR3 has 14 residues. Germline V gene lookup returns CDR1 MNHEY and CDR2 SVGAGI. The V end was cut by 0 bases, the J end by 3 bases, with 9 bases between. Here the CDR3 reads CASSYSGRNYEQYF. DNA of the CDR3: TGTGCCAGCAGTTACTCGGGCCGGAACTACGAGCAGTACTTC.

This clone was detected once. This chain links TRBV6-5 with TRBJ1-2; weak D call: TRBD1 (5 bases). Germline V gene data show CDR1 as MNHEY and CDR2 as SVGAGI. The CDR3 contains 14 residues. V dropped 6 bases and J dropped 3 bases, with 14 bases sitting between them. As DNA, the CDR3 is TGTGCCAGCAGACGGACCCGGGACGACTATGGCTACACCTTC. It specifies CASRRTRDDYGYTF.

The chain uses TRBV7-8 and TRBJ2-5, with a tentative D call TRBD2 (5 bases). Germline V gene data show CDR1 as SGHVS and CDR2 as FQNEAQ. V was pared by 0 bases and J by 4 bases, with 15 bases between. The CDR3 spans 16 residues. CDR3 sequence: CASSLAQLALRETQYF. The CDR3 DNA sequence: TGTGCCAGCAGCTTAGCGCAGTTAGCGCTGAGAGAGACCCAGTACTTC.

This rearrangement joins TRBV7-3 to TRBJ1-1, with 7 bases matching TRBD1. Germline trimming cut 3 bases from V and 4 bases from J; bases unmatched to any gene: 5. The CDR3 consists of 14 residues. CDR1 and CDR2 (germline): SGHTA, FQGTGA. In nucleotides, the CDR3 is TGTGCCAGCAGCTTGGACAGGCGGAGCACTGAAGCTTTCTTT. Residues: CASSLDRRSTEAFF.

The chain couples TRBV28 to TRBJ1-5; no definite D call. V lost 6 bases to trimming and J lost 8 bases, with 8 bases between them. Per germline, CDR1 MDHEN and CDR2 SYDVKM. The CDR3 has 11 amino acids. In DNA, the CDR3 is TGTGCCAGCAGGGAAGGAGAGCCCCAGCATTTT. Translating gives CASREGEPQHF.